Each of the 16 T cell receptor beta chains below was sequenced from the same sample in a study of T cell repertoires in cytomegalovirus infection. One entry per CDR3 protein results from TCRdb running MiXCR on the reads. The data show fewer than 200,000 distinct CDR3 sequences, roughly a fifth seen once. These receptors have no identified antigens. The material was CD8+ T cells from cultured PBMCs, obtained from culture after CMV antigen stimulation. These receptors all stem from a human donor in good health (CMV status not recorded). Some clones in this sample may be carry-over from other donors' samples.

Only a few counts were recorded for this clonotype. The V and J genes are TRBV2 and TRBJ2-1; D gene unclear. V was shortened by 1 base and J by 3 bases, with 4 bases between the two germline ends. Per germline, CDR1 SNHLY and CDR2 FYNNEI. There are 13 residues in the CDR3. DNA of the CDR3: TGTGCCAGCAGTGAAGGCATCTACAATGAGCAGTTCTTC. Translated, it gives CASSEGIYNEQFF.

The chain employs TRBV28 and TRBJ2-1; 12 positions match TRBD1. Trimming at V came to 5 bases and at J to 8 bases, leaving 7 bases not matched to a gene. This CDR3 has 15 amino acids. Germline V lookup: CDR1 MDHEN, CDR2 SYDVKM. DNA for the CDR3: TGTGCCAGCAGTCTTCCCGGGACAGGGGGCGATGAGCAGTTCTTC. Translating it yields CASSLPGTGGDEQFF. The whole variable domain, remainder taken from reference TRBV28 and TRBJ2-1, is DVKVTQSSRYLVKRTGEKVFLECVQDMDHENMFWYRQDPGLGLRLIYFSYDVKMKEKGDIPEGYSVSREKKERFSLILESASTNQTSMYLCASSLPGTGGDEQFFGPGTRLTVL.

The chain is built from TRBV7-6 and TRBJ1-1, with D unclear. The CDR3 runs 13 residues. The ends were cut back, 0 bases at V and 5 bases at J, with 7 bases in the middle. The V gene's germline CDR1 is SGHVS and CDR2 FNYEAQ. DNA for the CDR3: TGTGCCAGCAGCTTAGCGCGGTGGACTGAAGCTTTCTTT. It specifies CASSLARWTEAFF.

The chain employs TRBV4-1 and TRBJ2-1; TRBD1 might be the D (6 bases). CDR3 length equals 14 residues. Germline assignment: CDR1 MGHRA and CDR2 YSYEKL. Trimming took 1 base from V and 4 from J, leaving 8 bases between them. The CDR3 is CASSQGGQYNEQFF. CDR3 in DNA: TGCGCCAGCAGCCAAGGAGGACAGTACAATGAGCAGTTCTTC.

This clonotype was observed once. V and J are TRBV6-2 or TRBV6-3 and TRBJ2-7; tentative D call: TRBD1 (6 bases). This CDR3 comprises 14 residues. The V end lost 7 bases, the J end lost 6 bases, and 19 bases lay between the germline ends. Per germline, CDR1 MNHEY and CDR2 SVGEGT. The CDR3 here is CASTPARGTSEQYF. The CDR3, as DNA: TGTGCCAGCACTCCCGCCAGGGGAACGAGCGAGCAGTACTTC.

J is TRBJ1-5 and V is TRBV7-9, with TRBD1 matching over 8 bases. J was trimmed by 2 bases and V by 6 bases; bases with no gene match: 6. The germline V gene has CDR1 SEHNR and CDR2 FQNEAQ (reference sequence). The CDR3 totals 15 residues. The CDR3 nucleotides are TGTGCCAGCAGTCCGGACAGGGAGGGCAATCAGCCCCAGCATTTT. This encodes CASSPDREGNQPQHF.

This clonotype came up a few times. This chain connects TRBV12-3 or TRBV12-4 to TRBJ1-2; D call uncertain. V was clipped by 3 bases and J by 2 bases, with 16 bases between them. The CDR3 extends over 16 amino acids. The DNA for the CDR3 is TGTGCCAGCAGTTTCTTATTGGACGGTGCCAACTATGGCTACACCTTC. It codes for CASSFLLDGANYGYTF.

The DNA of the CDR3 is TGTGCCAGCAGCTCGGGACTAGCGGAACTGGGAGATACGCAGTATTTT. Translated, it gives CASSSGLAELGDTQYF. The chain employs TRBV7-3 and TRBJ2-3, with 11 bases fitting TRBD2. This CDR3 comprises 16 residues. Germline V CDR1 and CDR2: SGHTA, FQGTGA. V was clipped by 4 bases and J by 5 bases; unmatched bases: 8.

This clonotype has a single count. The chain recombines TRBV5-1 with TRBJ1-1; tentatively, D is TRBD1 (5 bases). This CDR3 contains 16 residues. Trimming left V 4 bases short and J 7 bases short, with 23 bases between. Germline assignment: CDR1 SGHRS and CDR2 YFSETQ. The CDR3 DNA reads TGCGCCAGCAGCATGGTTAGGGGCGGGGATTGGGGTGAAGCTTTCTTT. This gives the protein CASSMVRGGDWGEAFF.

The genes are TRBV6-2 or TRBV6-3 and TRBJ1-5; no clear D gene. CDR1 MNHEY and CDR2 SVGEGT come from the germline V gene. The germline V and J ends were trimmed by 4 bases and 0 bases, with 7 bases remaining between them. The CDR3 contains 14 residues. The CDR3 nucleotides are TGTGCCAGCAGTTGGACCAATAGCAATCAGCCCCAGCATTTT. Translating gives CASSWTNSNQPQHF.

In its sample, this clonotype was seen a few times. The chain uses TRBV7-9 and TRBJ1-6; D is undetermined. The CDR3 covers 14 residues. V lost 4 bases to trimming and J lost 7 bases, with 11 bases between them. Germline V CDR1 and CDR2: SEHNR, FQNEAQ (reference sequence). The chain's CDR3 is CASSWGQENSPLHF. CDR3 sequence (DNA): TGTGCCAGCAGCTGGGGTCAGGAAAATTCACCCCTCCACTTT. Together with reference TRBV7-9 and TRBJ1-6, the CDR3 gives the full variable domain: DTGVSQNPRHKITKRGQNVTFRCDPISEHNRLYWYRQTLGQGPEFLTYFQNEAQLEKSRLLSDRFSAERPKGSFSTLEIQRTEQGDSAMYLCASSWGQENSPLHFGNGTRLTVT.

A few counts support this clonotype. The chain carries TRBV6-6 and TRBJ2-7; 8 bases agree with TRBD2. The CDR3 consists of 14 residues. Germline-derived CDR1 and CDR2 are MNHNY and SVGAGI (reference sequence). The V segment lost 4 bases and the J segment 3 bases; nucleotides outside the gene matches: 5. CDR3 residues: CASSSPGGDYEQYF. The CDR3 DNA follows: TGTGCCAGCAGTTCCCCGGGGGGGGACTACGAGCAGTACTTC.

This clonotype showed up just a few times. The chain links TRBV19 to TRBJ1-5; D is unclear. Germline V lookup: CDR1 LNHDA, CDR2 SQIVND (reference sequence). The CDR3 has 15 amino acids. Trimming stripped 6 bases from V and 6 bases from J, with 18 bases between. The DNA of the CDR3 is TGTGCCAGTAGCATCGAGGGAGCTTGGGGTCAGCCCCAGCATTTT. Amino acid sequence: CASSIEGAWGQPQHF.

The chain uses TRBV6-2 or TRBV6-3 and TRBJ2-1, with no clear D. This CDR3 region has 17 residues. V lost 2 bases to trimming and J lost 0 bases, with 14 bases between them. Germline CDR1 MNHEY, CDR2 SVGEGT. CDR3 sequence: CASSYTLRASSYNEQFF. DNA of the CDR3: TGTGCCAGCAGTTACACTCTCCGGGCTAGCTCCTACAATGAGCAGTTCTTC.

The V gene is TRBV15, the J gene TRBJ2-7; 7 bases match TRBD1. Trimming took 0 bases from V and 3 from J; bases not matched to a gene: 5. The germline V gene encodes CDR1 LNHNV and CDR2 YYDKDF (reference sequence). The CDR3 consists of 15 residues. CDR3 in amino acids: CATSRDLGQNYEQYF. CDR3 DNA: TGTGCCACCAGCAGAGACTTGGGACAGAACTACGAGCAGTACTTC.

This rearrangement joins TRBV9 to TRBJ2-3; D may be TRBD2 (7 bases). The CDR3 is made up of 16 amino acids. The germline V and J ends were trimmed by 3 bases and 2 bases, with 16 bases remaining between them. Germline V gene lookup returns CDR1 SGDLS and CDR2 YYNGEE. The CDR3 spells CASSEVGGGLTDTQYF. In DNA, the CDR3 is TGTGCCAGCAGCGAGGTGGGGGGGGGCCTCACAGATACGCAGTATTTT.